This T cell receptor beta chain was sequenced during a study of T cells after posttransplantation cyclophosphamide. This CDR3 comprises 15 residues. Germline V gene data show CDR1 as SGHTA and CDR2 as FQGNSA. Trimming took 2 bases from V and 1 from J; bases not matched to a gene: 4. Assay used: immunoSEQ multiplex PCR; TCRdb lists only in-frame clones, some missing. The profile covers over 25,000 clones, none occurring a single time. This clone was counted at least ten times. The origin of this receptor is a woman aged 60-75 years in good health, CMV-negative, and a related stem cell transplant donor. Sequences were obtained from PBMCs. The V gene is TRBV7-2, the J gene TRBJ2-7, with TRBD2 identical over 8 bases. The CDR3 region is CASSLSGLVSYEQYF. The CDR3 nucleotides read TGTGCCAGCAGCTTATCGGGACTAGTTTCCTACGAGCAGTACTTC.